This paragraph covers one T cell receptor (beta chain) sequence. CD8 cells regarded as naive lacked CD45RO, were positively chosen for CCR7, and omitted terminally differentiated effector memory CD45RA+ cells. Assay: immunoSEQ multiplex PCR; the TCRdb copy retains only in-frame clones and omits some. The sample lists about 2 million clones, over 85% occurring once. The source of the sample is a study of shared clonotypes between healthy human individuals. The CDR3 runs 15 residues. Germline loops: CDR1 SEHNR, CDR2 FQNEAQ (reference sequence). Unmatched junction bases numbered 3, after V lost 1 base and J lost 4 bases.

This clonotype was sampled from a man aged 18 to 35 in good health. The sample consisted of naive CD8+ T cells sorted from blood. This sequence joins TRBV7-9 and TRBJ2-3, with 9 positions matching TRBD2. The CDR3 loop reads CASSLVAGGSDTQYF. CDR3 coding DNA: TGTGCCAGCAGCTTAGTTGCGGGGGGGTCAGATACGCAGTATTTT.